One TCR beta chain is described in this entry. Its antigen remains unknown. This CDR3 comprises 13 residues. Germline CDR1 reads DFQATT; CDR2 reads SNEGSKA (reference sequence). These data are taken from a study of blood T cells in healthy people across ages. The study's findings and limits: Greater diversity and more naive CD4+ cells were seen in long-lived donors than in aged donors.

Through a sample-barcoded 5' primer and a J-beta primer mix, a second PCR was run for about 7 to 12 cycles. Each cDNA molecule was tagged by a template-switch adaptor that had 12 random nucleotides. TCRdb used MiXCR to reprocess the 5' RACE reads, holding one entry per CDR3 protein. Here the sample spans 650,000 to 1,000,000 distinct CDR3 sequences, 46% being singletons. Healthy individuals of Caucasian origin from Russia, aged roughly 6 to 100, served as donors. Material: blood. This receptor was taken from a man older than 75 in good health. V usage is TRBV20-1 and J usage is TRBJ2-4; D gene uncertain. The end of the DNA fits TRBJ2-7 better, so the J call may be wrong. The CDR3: CSARGPTYYEQYF. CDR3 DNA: TGCAGTGCTAGGGGCCCGACTTATTACGAGCAGTACTTC.